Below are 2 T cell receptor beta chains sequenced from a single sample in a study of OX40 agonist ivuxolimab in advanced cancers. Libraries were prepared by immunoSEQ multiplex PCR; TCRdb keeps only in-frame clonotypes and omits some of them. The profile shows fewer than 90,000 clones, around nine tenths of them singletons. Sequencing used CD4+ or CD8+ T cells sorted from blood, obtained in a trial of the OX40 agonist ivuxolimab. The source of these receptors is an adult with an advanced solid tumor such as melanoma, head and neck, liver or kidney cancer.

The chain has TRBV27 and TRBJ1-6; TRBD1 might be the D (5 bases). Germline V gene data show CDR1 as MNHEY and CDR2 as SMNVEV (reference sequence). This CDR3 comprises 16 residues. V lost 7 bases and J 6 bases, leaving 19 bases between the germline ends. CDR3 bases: TGTGCCAGCACCGCATACCGGGACGGATTTAATTCACCCCTCCACTTT. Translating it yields CASTAYRDGFNSPLHF.

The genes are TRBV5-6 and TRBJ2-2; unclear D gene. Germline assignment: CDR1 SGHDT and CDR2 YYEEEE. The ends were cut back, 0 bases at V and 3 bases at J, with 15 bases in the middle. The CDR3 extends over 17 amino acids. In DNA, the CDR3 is TGTGCCAGCAGCTTGGATTGGGGAATGGTCTACACCGGGGAGCTGTTTTTT. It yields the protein CASSLDWGMVYTGELFF.